Below, one T cell receptor beta chain is given with its context. What antigen it recognizes has not been identified. The sample holds no much larger clone one base away, and base qualities are not on file. These data come from a study of CD8 T cells in Susac syndrome (dated by TCRdb to between 2018 and 2021). Broadly, across the study: Whether CD8+ T cell activation and differentiation in Susac syndrome was antigen driven was tested using repertoire sequencing. Findings and caveats that apply to the study as a whole: The number of individuals in the TCR sequencing and HLA analysis was recognized as being relatively small.

RNA was extracted with the RNeasy kit and about 0.5 to 1 ug was reverse transcribed using random hexamers. The immunoSEQ multiplex PCR assay, which covers 54 Vbeta and 13 Jbeta segments, was used to amplify TCR beta CDR3 regions. PCR amplification bias was corrected using a synthetic template baseline for primer optimization and computational correction. The original pipeline was this. Only productive sequences were kept, with reads annotated to V, D and J genes according to IMGT and analyzed in immunoSEQ Analyzer. Clonality was computed as one minus Shannon entropy normalized by log2 of the number of productive unique sequences. For each patient and control, public and private clones were evaluated among the 100 most prevalent clones. Susac-specific clones were defined as absent from healthy and MS cohorts, over a thousand published viral clones and other ImmuneACCESS disease sequences. Using fastp trimming at Q25 and MiXCR clonotype assembly, TCRdb reanalyzed the public sequencing data and kept in-frame beta chains. Rows merge per CDR3 protein into single entries with the most common DNA and genes. The V and J calls, along with clone size, are taken from TCRdb and not from the paper's own processing. Within this sample are over 300,000 distinct CDR3 sequences, with just over 90% of them counted one time only. Roughly 0.07% of the sample lies in the top ten.

Peripheral blood CD8+ and CD4+ T cells from healthy donors, Susac syndrome patients and multiple sclerosis patients were profiled using high-throughput TCR beta sequencing. Treatment-naive patients with stable or active relapsing-remitting disease fulfilling revised McDonald criteria were used as multiple sclerosis controls. Bulk CD8+ and CD4+ T cells were purified by magnetic negative isolation, whereas CD8+ TEMRA cells were enriched by FACS. Blood was collected in EDTA tubes and processed within 24 hours, with PBMCs isolated through density gradient centrifugation. PBMCs intended for TCR sequencing were cryopreserved in liquid nitrogen and thawed later in a water bath at 37 degrees C. A purity of at least 90% was achieved for sorted or isolated CD4+, CD8+ and CD8+ TEMRA cells. The sample taken for sequencing was CD4+ T cells from PBMCs. The TCR originated in a human donor with multiple sclerosis.

The sequenced DNA is TGTGCCAGCAGCCCAGGACTAGCGGGAGAGACCTACAATGAGCAGTTCTTC. Its protein product is CASSPGLAGETYNEQFF. Here the chain combines TRBV28 and TRBJ2-1, with 13 junctional bases fitting TRBD2. Germline trimming amounts to 6 bases on V and 2 bases on J, with 7 as the count of junction bases outside the gene matches. The CDR3 spans 17 residues, from the cysteine through the phenylalanine. The DNA shown is the 51-base CDR3, in frame from base 1. Reading the germline V gene gives CDR1 MDHEN and CDR2 SYDVKM.